This T cell receptor (beta chain) was sequenced during a study of blood T cell repertoires in COVID-19. Study-level background: Acute and convalescent COVID-19 specimens originated in the United States, Italy and Spain. T cells, B-cell-depleted T cells, or PBMCs provided the cDNA or gDNA that served as material.

The CDR3 is 16 residues long. Per germline, CDR1 LGHDT and CDR2 YNNKEL (reference sequence). V dropped 2 bases and J dropped 4 bases, with 18 bases sitting between them. In the study's own analysis: Amplification of reference gene primers was used by the study to estimate nucleated cell counts. The data were produced by immunoSEQ multiplex PCR, yet TCRdb's version contains in-frame clones alone and is incomplete. The V and J calls and the clone size are those of that table, but D and trimming were determined from the DNA. Of some 270,000 clones in the sample, around 85% were seen once. Sequencing was carried out using PBMCs or T cells enriched from blood (not recorded which). The receptor comes from a woman aged 25 to 39 who had recovered from COVID-19. V usage is TRBV3-1 (or the pseudogene TRBV3-2) and J usage is TRBJ2-7; D ambiguous. The CDR3 reads CASSQSWPSTPYEQYF. CDR3 nucleotide sequence: TGTGCCAGCAGCCAATCCTGGCCTTCGACTCCTTACGAGCAGTACTTC.